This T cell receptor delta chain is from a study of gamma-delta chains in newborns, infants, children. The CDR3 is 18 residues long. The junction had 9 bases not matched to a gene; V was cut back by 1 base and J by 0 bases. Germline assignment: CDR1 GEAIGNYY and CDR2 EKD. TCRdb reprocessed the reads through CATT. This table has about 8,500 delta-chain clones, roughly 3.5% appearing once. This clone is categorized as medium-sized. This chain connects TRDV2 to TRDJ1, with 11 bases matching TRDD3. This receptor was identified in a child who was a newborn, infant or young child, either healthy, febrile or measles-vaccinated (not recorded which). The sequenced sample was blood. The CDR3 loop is CACDTVLGDRGYTDKLIF. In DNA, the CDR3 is TGTGCCTGTGACACTGTACTGGGGGATAGGGGGTACACCGATAAACTCATCTTT.